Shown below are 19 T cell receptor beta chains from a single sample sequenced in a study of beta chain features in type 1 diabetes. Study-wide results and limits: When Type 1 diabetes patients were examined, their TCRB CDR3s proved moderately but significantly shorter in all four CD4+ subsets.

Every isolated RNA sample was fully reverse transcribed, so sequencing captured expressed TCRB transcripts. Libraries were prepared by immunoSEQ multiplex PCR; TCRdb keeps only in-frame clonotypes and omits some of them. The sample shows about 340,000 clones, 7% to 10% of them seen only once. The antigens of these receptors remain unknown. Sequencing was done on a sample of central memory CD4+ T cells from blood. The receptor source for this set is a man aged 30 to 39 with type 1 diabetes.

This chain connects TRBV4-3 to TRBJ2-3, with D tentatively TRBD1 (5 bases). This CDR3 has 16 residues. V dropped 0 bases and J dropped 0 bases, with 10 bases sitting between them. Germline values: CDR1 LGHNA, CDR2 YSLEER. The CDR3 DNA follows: TGCGCCAGCAGCCAAGAATTTAGGGGAAGCACAGATACGCAGTATTTT. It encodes CASSQEFRGSTDTQYF.

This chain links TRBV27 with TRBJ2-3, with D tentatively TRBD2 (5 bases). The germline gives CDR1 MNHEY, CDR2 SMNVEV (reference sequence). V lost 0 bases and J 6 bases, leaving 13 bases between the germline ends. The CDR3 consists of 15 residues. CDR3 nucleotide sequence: TGTGCCAGCAGTTTATCCAGGAGGACGGCGGATACGCAGTATTTT. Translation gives CASSLSRRTADTQYF.

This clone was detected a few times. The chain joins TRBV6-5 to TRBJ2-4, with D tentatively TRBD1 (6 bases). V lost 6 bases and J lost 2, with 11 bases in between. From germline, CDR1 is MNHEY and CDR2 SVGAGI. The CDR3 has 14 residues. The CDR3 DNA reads TGTGCCAGCAGGAGGACAGAGACCAAAAACATTCAGTACTTC. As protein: CASRRTETKNIQYF.

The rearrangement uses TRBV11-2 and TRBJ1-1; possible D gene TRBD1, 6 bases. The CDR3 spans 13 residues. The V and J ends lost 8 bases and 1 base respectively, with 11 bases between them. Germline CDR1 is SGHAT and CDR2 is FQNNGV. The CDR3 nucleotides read TGTGCCAGCTCTCACAGGGAGAACACTGAAGCTTTCTTT. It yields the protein CASSHRENTEAFF.

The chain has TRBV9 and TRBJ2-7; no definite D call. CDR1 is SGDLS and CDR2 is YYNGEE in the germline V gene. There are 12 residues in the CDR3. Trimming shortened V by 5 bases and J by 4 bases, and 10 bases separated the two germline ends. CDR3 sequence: CASSNPGYEQYF. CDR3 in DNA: TGTGCCAGCAGTAACCCTGGATACGAGCAGTACTTC. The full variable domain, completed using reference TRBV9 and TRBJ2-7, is DSGVTQTPKHLITATGQRVTLRCSPRSGDLSVYWYQQSLDQGLQFLIQYYNGEERAKGNILERFSAQQFPDLHSELNLSSLELGDSALYFCASSNPGYEQYFGPGTRLTVT.

CDR3 nucleotides: TGTGCCAGCTCACCACAAGGACAGGTGAACACTGAAGCTTTCTTT. This gives the protein CASSPQGQVNTEAFF. J is TRBJ1-1 and V is TRBV18; 7 positions agree with TRBD1. V was clipped by 1 base and J by 0 bases; unmatched bases: 2. Germline V gives CDR1 KGHSH, CDR2 LQKENI. The CDR3 covers 15 residues.

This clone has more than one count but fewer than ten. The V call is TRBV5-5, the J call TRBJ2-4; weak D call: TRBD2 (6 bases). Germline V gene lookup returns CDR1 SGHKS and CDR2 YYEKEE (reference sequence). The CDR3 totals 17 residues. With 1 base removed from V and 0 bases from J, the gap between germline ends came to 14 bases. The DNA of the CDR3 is TGTGCCAGCAGCTTGTGGGCGGAGGGTTTAGCCAAAAACATTCAGTACTTC. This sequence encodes CASSLWAEGLAKNIQYF.

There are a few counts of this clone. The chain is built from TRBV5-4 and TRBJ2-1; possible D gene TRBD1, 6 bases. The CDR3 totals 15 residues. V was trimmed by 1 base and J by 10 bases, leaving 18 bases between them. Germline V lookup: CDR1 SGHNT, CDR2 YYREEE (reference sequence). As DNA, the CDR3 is TGTGCCAGCAGCTTGTGGGGGCGCCGATTAGGAGAGCAGTTCTTC. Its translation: CASSLWGRRLGEQFF.

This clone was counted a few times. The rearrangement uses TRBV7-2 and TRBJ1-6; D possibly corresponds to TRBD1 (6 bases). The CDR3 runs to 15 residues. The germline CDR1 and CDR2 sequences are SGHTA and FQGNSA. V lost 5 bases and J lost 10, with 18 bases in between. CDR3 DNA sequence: TGTGCCAGCAGCCCCCCGGGGGCGATAGAGTCACCCCTCCACTTT. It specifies CASSPPGAIESPLHF.

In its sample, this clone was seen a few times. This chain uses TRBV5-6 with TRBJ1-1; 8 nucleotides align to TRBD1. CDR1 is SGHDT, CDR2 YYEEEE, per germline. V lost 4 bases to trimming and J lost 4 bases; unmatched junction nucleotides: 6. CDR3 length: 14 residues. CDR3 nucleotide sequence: TGTGCCAGCAGCCAAACAGGGGGTCGCACTGAAGCTTTCTTT. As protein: CASSQTGGRTEAFF.

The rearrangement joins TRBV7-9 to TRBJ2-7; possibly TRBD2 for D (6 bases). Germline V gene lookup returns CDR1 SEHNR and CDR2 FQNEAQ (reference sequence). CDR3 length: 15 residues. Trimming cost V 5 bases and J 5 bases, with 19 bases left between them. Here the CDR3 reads CASSAARGMLDEQYF. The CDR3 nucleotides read TGTGCCAGCAGCGCCGCTCGGGGGATGTTAGACGAGCAGTACTTC.

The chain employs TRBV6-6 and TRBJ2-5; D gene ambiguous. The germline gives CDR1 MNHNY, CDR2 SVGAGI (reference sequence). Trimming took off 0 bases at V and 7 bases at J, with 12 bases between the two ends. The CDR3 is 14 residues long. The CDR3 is CASSYSPGMGTQYF. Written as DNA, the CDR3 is TGTGCCAGCAGTTACTCTCCAGGAATGGGGACCCAGTACTTC.

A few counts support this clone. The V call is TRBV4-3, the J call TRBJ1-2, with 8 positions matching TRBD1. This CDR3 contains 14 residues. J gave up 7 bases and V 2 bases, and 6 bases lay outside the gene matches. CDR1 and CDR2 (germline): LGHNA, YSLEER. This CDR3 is CASSQPDRASGYTF. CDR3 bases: TGCGCCAGCAGCCAACCGGACAGGGCGAGTGGCTACACCTTC.

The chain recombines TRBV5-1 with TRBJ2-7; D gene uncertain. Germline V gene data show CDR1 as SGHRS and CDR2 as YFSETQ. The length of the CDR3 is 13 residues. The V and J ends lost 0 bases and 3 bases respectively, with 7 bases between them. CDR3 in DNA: TGCGCCAGCAGCTTGGAAGGGATCTACGAGCAGTACTTC. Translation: CASSLEGIYEQYF. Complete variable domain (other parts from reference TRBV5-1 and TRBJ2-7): KAGVTQTPRYLIKTRGQQVTLSCSPISGHRSVSWYQQTPGQGLQFLFEYFSETQRNKGNFPGRFSGRQFSNSRSEMNVSTLELGDSALYLCASSLEGIYEQYFGPGTRLTVT.

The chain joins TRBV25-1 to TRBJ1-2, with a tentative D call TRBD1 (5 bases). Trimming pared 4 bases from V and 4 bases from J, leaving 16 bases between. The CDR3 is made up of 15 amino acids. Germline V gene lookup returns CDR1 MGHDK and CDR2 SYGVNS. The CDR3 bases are TGTGCCAGCAGTGCCCCGGGACGGAATTCCTATGGCTACACCTTC. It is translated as CASSAPGRNSYGYTF.

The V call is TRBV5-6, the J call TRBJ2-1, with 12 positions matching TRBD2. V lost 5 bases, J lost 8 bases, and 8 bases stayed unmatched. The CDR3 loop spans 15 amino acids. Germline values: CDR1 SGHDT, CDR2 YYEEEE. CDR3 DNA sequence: TGTGCCAGCAGTAGACTAGCGGGGGCGGACGATGAGCAGTTCTTC. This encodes CASSRLAGADDEQFF.

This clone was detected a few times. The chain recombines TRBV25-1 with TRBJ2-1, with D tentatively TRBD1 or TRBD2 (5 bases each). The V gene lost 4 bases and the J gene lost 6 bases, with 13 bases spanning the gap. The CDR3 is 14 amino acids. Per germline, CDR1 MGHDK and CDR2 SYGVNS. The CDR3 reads CASSGPGRINEQFF. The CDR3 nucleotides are TGTGCCAGCAGTGGACCAGGGAGAATCAATGAGCAGTTCTTC.

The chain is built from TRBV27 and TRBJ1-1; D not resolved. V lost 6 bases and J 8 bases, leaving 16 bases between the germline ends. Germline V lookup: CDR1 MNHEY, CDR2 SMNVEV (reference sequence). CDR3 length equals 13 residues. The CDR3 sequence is CASRKRPELEAFF. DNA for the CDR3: TGTGCCAGCAGGAAAAGGCCGGAACTAGAAGCTTTCTTT.

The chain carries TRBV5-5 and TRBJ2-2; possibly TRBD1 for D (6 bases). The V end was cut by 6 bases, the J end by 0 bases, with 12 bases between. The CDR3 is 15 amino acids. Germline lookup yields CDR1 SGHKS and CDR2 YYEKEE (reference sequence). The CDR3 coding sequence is TGTGCCAGCACCCCCACAGGGACGAACACCGGGGAGCTGTTTTTT. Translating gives CASTPTGTNTGELFF. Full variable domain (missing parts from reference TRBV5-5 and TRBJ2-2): DAGVTQSPTHLIKTRGQQVTLRCSPISGHKSVSWYQQVLGQGPQFIFQYYEKEERGRGNFPDRFSARQFPNYSSELNVNALLLGDSALYLCASTPTGTNTGELFFGEGSRLTVL.